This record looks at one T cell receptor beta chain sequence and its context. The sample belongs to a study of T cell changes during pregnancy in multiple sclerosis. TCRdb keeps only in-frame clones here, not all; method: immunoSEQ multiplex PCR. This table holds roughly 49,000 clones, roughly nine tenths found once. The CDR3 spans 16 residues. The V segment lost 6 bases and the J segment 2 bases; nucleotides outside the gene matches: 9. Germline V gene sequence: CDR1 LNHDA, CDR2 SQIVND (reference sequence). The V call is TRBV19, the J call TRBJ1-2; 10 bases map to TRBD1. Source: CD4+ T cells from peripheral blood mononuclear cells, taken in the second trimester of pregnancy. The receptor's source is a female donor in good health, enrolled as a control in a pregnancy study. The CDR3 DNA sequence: TGTGCCAGTAGATCCCGAGGGACAGGGGAAAACTATGGCTACACCTTC. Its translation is CASRSRGTGENYGYTF.